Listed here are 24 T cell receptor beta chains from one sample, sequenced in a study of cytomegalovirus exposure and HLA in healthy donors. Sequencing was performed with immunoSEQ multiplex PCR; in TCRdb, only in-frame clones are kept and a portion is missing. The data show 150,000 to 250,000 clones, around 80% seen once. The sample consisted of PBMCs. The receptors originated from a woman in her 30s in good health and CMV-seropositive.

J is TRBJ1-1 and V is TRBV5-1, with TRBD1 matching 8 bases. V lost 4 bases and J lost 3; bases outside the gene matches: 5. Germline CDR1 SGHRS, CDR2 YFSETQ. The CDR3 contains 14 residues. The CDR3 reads CASSPSGGYTEAFF. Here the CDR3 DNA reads TGCGCCAGCAGCCCTTCAGGGGGCTACACTGAAGCTTTCTTT.

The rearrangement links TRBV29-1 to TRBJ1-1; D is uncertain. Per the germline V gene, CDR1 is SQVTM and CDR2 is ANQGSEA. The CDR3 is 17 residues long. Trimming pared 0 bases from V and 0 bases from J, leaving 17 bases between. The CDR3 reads CSVEDFAADQMNTEAFF. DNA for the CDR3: TGCAGCGTTGAAGATTTCGCGGCAGACCAAATGAACACTGAAGCTTTCTTT.

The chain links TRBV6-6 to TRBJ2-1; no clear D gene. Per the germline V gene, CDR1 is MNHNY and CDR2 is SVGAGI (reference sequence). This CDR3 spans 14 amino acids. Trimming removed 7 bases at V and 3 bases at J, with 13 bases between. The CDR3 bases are TGTGCCAGCACGATGGAGATGGGCTACAATGAGCAGTTCTTC. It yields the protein CASTMEMGYNEQFF.

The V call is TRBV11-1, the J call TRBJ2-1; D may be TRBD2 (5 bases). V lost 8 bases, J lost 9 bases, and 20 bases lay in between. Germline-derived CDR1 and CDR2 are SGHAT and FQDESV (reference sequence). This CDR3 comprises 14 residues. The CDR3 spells CASAAAVAGGEQFF. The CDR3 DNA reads TGTGCCAGCGCAGCAGCGGTGGCCGGAGGTGAGCAGTTCTTC.

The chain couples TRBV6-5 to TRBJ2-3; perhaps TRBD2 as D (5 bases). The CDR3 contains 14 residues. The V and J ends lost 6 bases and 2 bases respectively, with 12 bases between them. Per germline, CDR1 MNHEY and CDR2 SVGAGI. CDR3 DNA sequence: TGTGCCAGCAGACTGAGGAGGTTCACAGATACGCAGTATTTT. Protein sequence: CASRLRRFTDTQYF.

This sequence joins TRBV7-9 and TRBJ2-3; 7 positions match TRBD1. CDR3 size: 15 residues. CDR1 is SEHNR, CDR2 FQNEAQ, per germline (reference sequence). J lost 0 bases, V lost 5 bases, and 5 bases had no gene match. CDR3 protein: CASSRVTGSTDTQYF. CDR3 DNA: TGTGCCAGCAGCCGAGTGACAGGGAGCACAGATACGCAGTATTTT.

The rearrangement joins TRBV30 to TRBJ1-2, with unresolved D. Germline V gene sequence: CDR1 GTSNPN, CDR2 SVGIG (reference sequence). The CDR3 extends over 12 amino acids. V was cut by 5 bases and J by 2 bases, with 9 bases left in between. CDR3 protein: CAWGVRNYGYTF. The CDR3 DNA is TGTGCCTGGGGAGTGAGGAACTATGGCTACACCTTC.

CDR3 nucleotides: TGTGCCAGCAGCCTAAAATTGCGGAAACTGTTTTTT. This gives the protein CASSLKLRKLFF. The gene calls are TRBV28 and TRBJ1-4, with D hard to call. The germline gives CDR1 MDHEN, CDR2 SYDVKM. The CDR3 spans 12 residues. Trimming stripped 6 bases from V and 11 bases from J, with 13 bases between.

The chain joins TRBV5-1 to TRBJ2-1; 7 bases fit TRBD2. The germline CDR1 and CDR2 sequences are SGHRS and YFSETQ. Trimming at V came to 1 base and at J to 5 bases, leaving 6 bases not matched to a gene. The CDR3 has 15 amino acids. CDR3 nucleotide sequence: TGCGCCAGCAGCTTGAGGGCGGGAGTGGACAATGAGCAGTTCTTC. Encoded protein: CASSLRAGVDNEQFF. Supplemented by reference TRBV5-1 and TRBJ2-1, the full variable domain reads KAGVTQTPRYLIKTRGQQVTLSCSPISGHRSVSWYQQTPGQGLQFLFEYFSETQRNKGNFPGRFSGRQFSNSRSEMNVSTLELGDSALYLCASSLRAGVDNEQFFGPGTRLTVL.

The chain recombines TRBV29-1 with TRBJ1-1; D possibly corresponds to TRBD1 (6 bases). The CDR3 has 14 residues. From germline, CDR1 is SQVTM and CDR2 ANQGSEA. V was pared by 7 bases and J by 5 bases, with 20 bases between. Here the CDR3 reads CSASSRGEGTEAFF. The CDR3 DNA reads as TGCAGCGCGAGTAGTAGGGGGGAGGGTACTGAAGCTTTCTTT.

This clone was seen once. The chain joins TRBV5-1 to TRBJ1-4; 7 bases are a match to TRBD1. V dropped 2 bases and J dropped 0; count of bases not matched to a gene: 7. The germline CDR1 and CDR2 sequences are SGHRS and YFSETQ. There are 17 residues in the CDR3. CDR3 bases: TGCGCCAGCAGCTTCAGGAAGGGGACAGCAACTAATGAAAAACTGTTTTTT. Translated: CASSFRKGTATNEKLFF.

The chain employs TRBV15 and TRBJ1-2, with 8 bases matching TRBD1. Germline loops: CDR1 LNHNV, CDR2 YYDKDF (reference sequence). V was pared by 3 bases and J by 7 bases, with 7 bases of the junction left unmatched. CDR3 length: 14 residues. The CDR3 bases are TGTGCCACCAGCAGCCCGGACAGGGTCCGTGGCTACACCTTC. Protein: CATSSPDRVRGYTF.

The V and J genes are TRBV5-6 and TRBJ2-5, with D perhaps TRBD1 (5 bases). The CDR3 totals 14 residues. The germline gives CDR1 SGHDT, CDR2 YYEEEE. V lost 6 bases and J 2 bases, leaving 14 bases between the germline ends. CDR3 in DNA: TGTGCCAGCACCCTCCTGCCAGGGCAAGAGACCCAGTACTTC. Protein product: CASTLLPGQETQYF. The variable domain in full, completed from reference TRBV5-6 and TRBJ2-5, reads DAGVTQSPTHLIKTRGQQVTLRCSPKSGHDTVSWYQQALGQGPQFIFQYYEEEERQRGNFPDRFSGHQFPNYSSELNVNALLLGDSALYLCASTLLPGQETQYFGPGTRLLVL.

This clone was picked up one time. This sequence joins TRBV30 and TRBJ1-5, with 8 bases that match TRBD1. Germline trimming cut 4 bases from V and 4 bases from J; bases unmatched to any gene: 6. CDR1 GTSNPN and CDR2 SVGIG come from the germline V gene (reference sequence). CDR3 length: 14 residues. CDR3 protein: CAWTGGAENQPQHF. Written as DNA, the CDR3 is TGTGCCTGGACAGGGGGCGCCGAAAATCAGCCCCAGCATTTT.

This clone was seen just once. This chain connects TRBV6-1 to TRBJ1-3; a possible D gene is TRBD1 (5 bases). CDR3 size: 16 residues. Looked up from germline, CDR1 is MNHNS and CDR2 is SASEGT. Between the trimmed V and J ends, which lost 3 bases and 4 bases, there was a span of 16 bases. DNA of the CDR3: TGTGCCAGCAGTGAGGTTTACAGGAGCCTCGGAAACACCATATATTTT. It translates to CASSEVYRSLGNTIYF.

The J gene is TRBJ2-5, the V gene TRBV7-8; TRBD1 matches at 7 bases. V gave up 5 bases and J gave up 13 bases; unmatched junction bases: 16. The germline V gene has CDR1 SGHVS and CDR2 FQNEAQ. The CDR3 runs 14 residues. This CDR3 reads CASSDRNRDSIPYF. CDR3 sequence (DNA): TGTGCCAGCAGCGACCGTAACCGGGACAGCATCCCGTACTTC.

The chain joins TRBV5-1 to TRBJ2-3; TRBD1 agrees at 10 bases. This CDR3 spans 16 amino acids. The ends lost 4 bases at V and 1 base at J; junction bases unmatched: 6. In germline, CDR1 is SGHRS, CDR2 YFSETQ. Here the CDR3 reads CASSVTGTGGTDTQYF. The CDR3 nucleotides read TGCGCCAGCAGCGTAACCGGGACAGGGGGCACAGATACGCAGTATTTT.

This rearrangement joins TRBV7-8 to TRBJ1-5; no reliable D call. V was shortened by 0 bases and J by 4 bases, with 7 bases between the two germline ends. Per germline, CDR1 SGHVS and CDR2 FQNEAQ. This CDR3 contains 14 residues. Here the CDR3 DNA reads TGTGCCAGCAGCTTAGCGGTGCGGAATCAGCCCCAGCATTTT. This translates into CASSLAVRNQPQHF. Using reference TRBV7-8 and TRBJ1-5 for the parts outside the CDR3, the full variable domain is GAGVSQSPRYKVAKRGQDVALRCDPISGHVSLFWYQQALGQGPEFLTYFQNEAQLDKSGLPSDRFFAERPEGSVSTLKIQRTQQEDSAVYLCASSLAVRNQPQHFGDGTRLSIL.

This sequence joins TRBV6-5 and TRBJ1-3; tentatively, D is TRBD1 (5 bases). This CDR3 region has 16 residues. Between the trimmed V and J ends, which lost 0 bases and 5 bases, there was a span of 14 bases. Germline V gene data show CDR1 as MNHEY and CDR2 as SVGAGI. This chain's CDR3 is CASSYSMTAARNTIYF. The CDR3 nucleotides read TGTGCCAGCAGTTACTCGATGACAGCCGCTCGAAACACCATATATTTT.

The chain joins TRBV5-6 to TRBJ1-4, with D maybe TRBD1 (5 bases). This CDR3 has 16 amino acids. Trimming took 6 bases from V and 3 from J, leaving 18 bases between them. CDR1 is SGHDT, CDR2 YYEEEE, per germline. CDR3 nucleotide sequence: TGTGCCAGCAACCAAAGACAGACGGATCCTAATGAAAAACTGTTTTTT. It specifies CASNQRQTDPNEKLFF.

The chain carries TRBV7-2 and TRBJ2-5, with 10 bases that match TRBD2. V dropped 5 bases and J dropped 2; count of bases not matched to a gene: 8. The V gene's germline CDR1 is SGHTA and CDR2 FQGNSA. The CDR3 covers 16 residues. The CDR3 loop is CASSPGLAVIQETQYF. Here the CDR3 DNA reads TGTGCCAGCAGCCCCGGACTAGCGGTGATACAAGAGACCCAGTACTTC. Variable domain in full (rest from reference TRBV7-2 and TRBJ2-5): GAGVSQSPSNKVTEKGKDVELRCDPISGHTALYWYRQSLGQGLEFLIYFQGNSAPDKSGLPSDRFSAERTGGSVSTLTIQRTQQEDSAVYLCASSPGLAVIQETQYFGPGTRLLVL.

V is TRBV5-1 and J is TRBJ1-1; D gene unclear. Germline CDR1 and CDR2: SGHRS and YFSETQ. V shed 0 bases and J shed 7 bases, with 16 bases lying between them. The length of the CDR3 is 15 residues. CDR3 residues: CASSLEGSHSDEAFF. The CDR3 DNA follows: TGCGCCAGCAGCTTGGAAGGGAGCCACTCTGATGAAGCTTTCTTT.

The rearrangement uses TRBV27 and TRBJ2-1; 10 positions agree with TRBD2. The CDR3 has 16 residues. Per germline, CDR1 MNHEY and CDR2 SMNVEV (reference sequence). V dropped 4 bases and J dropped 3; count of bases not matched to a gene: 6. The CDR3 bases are TGTGCCAGCAGTTCCCCACCTAGCGGGAGCTACAATGAGCAGTTCTTC. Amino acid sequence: CASSSPPSGSYNEQFF.

The CDR3 coding sequence is TGTGCCAGCAGTAACAGGGACCTCACAGATACGCAGTATTTT. It encodes CASSNRDLTDTQYF. The chain employs TRBV27 and TRBJ2-3, with D perhaps matching TRBD1 (6 bases). The CDR3 sequence is 14 residues long. V gave up 5 bases and J gave up 2 bases, with 11 bases separating them. Per germline, CDR1 MNHEY and CDR2 SMNVEV (reference sequence).